This T cell receptor (beta chain) was recovered during a study of T cells in Graves' hyperthyroidism and ophthalmopathy. For the study at large: It was at initial diagnosis, before any treatment, that peripheral blood was collected.

This clonotype appeared many times. The antigen is undetermined. Germline-derived CDR1 and CDR2 are SGHAT and FQNNGV. V was clipped by 1 base and J by 8 bases, with 15 bases between them. The CDR3 contains 15 residues. Amplification targeted TCR beta CDR3 regions from RNA transcripts. Researchers ran a first-round RT-PCR on the TCR CDR3 using the HTBI primer set. TCRdb recomputed calls from the multiplex PCR reads with MiXCR, one row per CDR3 protein. This table holds almost 600,000 distinct CDR3 sequences, approximately 14% found once. Broader study findings: A model of 13 V-J features distinguished ophthalmopathy from stable hyperthyroidism.

The material sequenced was blood. The V and J genes are TRBV11-2 and TRBJ2-1; D may match TRBD1 or TRBD2 (5 bases each). This sequence was found in a woman aged 25 to 39 with Graves' hyperthyroidism that later progressed to Graves' ophthalmopathy. The CDR3 sequence: CASSLGRGLGDEQFF. CDR3 nucleotide sequence: TGTGCCAGCAGCTTAGGACGGGGTCTAGGGGATGAGCAGTTCTTC.